This TCR beta chain was documented in a study of shared clonotypes between healthy human individuals. About the research overall: Contributing individuals were two females and three males aged 18 to 49.

Sequencing was at deep level. Sequencing was performed with immunoSEQ multiplex PCR; in TCRdb, only in-frame clones are kept and a portion is missing. This sample yields 2 million to 2.5 million clones, of which 90% to 95% are seen a single time; roughly 0.13% belongs to the top ten. The origin of this receptor is a man aged 18 to 30 in good health. The specimen was naive CD4+ T cells sorted from blood. Subset reported: CD45RA+ positively selected.

CDR3 protein: CASSEEGGGTQYF. CDR3 nucleotides: TGTGCCAGCAGTGAAGAGGGAGGCGGTACGCAGTATTTT. V usage is TRBV6-1 and J usage is TRBJ2-3; TRBD2 might be the D (6 bases). Germline V gene lookup returns CDR1 MNHNS and CDR2 SASEGT. The CDR3 is 13 residues long. V was shortened by 1 base and J by 8 bases, with 10 bases between the two germline ends.